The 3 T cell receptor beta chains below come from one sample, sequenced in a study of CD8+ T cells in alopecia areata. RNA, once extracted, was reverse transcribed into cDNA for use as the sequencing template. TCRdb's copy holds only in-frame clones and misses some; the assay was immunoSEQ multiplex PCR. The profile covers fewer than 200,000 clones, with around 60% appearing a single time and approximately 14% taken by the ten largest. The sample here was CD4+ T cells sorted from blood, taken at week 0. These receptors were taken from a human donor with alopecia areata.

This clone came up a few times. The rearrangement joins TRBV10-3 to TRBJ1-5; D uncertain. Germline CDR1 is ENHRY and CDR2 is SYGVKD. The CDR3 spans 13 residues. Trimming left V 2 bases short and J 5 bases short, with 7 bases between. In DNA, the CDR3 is TGTGCCATCAGTGAGCAACCGGATCAGCCCCAGCATTTT. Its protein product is CAISEQPDQPQHF.

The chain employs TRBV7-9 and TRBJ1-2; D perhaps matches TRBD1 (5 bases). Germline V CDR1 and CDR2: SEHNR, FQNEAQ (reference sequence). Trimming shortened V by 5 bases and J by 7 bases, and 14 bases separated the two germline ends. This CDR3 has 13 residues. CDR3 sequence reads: CASSRGTSGGYTF. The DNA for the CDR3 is TGTGCCAGCAGCCGGGGGACTAGTGGTGGCTACACCTTC.

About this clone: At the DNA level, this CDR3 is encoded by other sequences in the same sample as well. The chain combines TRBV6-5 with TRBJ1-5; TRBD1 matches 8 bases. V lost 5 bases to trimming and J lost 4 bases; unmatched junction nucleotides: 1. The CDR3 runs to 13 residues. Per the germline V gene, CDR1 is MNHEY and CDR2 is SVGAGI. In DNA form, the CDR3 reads TGTGCCAGCAGTCGACAGGGGAATCAGCCCCAGCATTTT. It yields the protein CASSRQGNQPQHF.